This TCR beta chain came from a study of T cell responses to AZD1222 COVID-19 vaccine. V was pared by 6 bases and J by 4 bases, with 12 bases between. This CDR3 is 13 amino acids long. CDR1 is SGHAT, CDR2 FQNNGV, per germline. Measured with immunoSEQ multiplex PCR; TCRdb has only the in-frame clones, and not every one. The sample lists about 120,000 clones; around 89% were seen once. The starting material was peripheral blood, obtained on day 0 of AZD1222 vaccination. This clonotype originated in an adult in good health. The V call is TRBV11-2, the J call TRBJ2-5, with D maybe TRBD2 (6 bases). The CDR3 sequence is CASRNWGGETQYF. The CDR3 nucleotides read TGTGCCAGCAGAAATTGGGGAGGAGAGACCCAGTACTTC.